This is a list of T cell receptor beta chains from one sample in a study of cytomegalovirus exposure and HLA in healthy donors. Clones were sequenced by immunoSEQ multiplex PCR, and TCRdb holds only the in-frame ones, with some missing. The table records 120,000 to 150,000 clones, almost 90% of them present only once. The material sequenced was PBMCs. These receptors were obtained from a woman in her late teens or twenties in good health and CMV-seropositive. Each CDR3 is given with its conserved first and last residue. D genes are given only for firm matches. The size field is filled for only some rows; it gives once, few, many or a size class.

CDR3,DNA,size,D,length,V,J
CASSVSGDIQYF,TGTGCCAGCAGTGTCTCGGGTGACATTCAGTACTTC,-,-,12,TRBV28,TRBJ2-4
CSVEGSGGRYASTDTQYF,TGCAGCGTTGAGGGTAGCGGGGGCCGATACGCTAGCACAGATACGCAGTATTTT,-,TRBD2,18,TRBV29-1,TRBJ2-3
CASSLTASSGNTIYF,TGTGCCAGCAGTCTGACGGCTAGCTCTGGAAACACCATATATTTT,-,-,15,TRBV27,TRBJ1-3
CAISVPPRGGTSTDTQYF,TGTGCCATCAGTGTCCCCCCGCGGGGGGGAACTAGCACAGATACGCAGTATTTT,-,TRBD2,18,TRBV10-3,TRBJ2-3
CASSTTTGMQPQHF,TGTGCCAGCAGTACAACGACAGGGATGCAGCCCCAGCATTTT,-,TRBD1,14,TRBV28,TRBJ1-5
CASSPEARAGNTIYF,TGTGCCAGCAGCCCGGAGGCTCGCGCTGGAAACACCATATATTTT,-,-,15,TRBV7-3,TRBJ1-3
CASSFGTGSPALHF,TGTGCCAGCAGTTTTGGGACTGGATCGCCGGCCCTCCACTTT,few,-,14,TRBV5-6,TRBJ1-6
CASSYNLDSEKLFF,TGTGCCAGCAGCTACAATCTCGACAGCGAAAAACTGTTTTTT,-,-,14,TRBV5-4,TRBJ1-4
CASSQPTSGSYEQYF,TGCGCCAGCAGCCAACCGACTAGCGGGAGTTACGAGCAGTACTTC,once,TRBD2,15,TRBV4-1,TRBJ2-7
CASRRLGGTEAFF,TGTGCCAGCAGGCGATTAGGAGGCACTGAAGCTTTCTTT,-,-,13,TRBV27,TRBJ1-1
CASSDIFSGSYNEQFF,TGTGCCAGCAGTGATATCTTTAGCGGTAGCTACAATGAGCAGTTCTTC,-,-,16,TRBV6-4,TRBJ2-1
CASSLTPGASYEQYF,TGTGCCAGCAGCTTAACCCCGGGAGCCTCCTACGAGCAGTACTTC,-,-,15,TRBV7-2,TRBJ2-7
CASSNPGPDTQYF,TGTGCCAGCAGCAATCCAGGCCCAGATACGCAGTATTTT,-,-,13,TRBV5-4,TRBJ2-3
CASNQGAVGQPQHF,TGTGCCAGCAACCAGGGGGCGGTGGGTCAGCCCCAGCATTTT,-,TRBD1,14,TRBV6-6,TRBJ1-5
CASSLAGGGATDTQYF,TGTGCCAGCAGCTTAGCTGGCGGGGGGGCCACAGATACGCAGTATTTT,-,TRBD2,16,TRBV7-9,TRBJ2-3
CASSLISGTLSGELFF,TGTGCCAGCAGCTTAATCTCCGGGACACTCTCCGGGGAGCTGTTTTTT,-,-,16,TRBV14,TRBJ2-2
CASSRGGGGTDTQYF,TGTGCCAGCAGCCGGGGAGGGGGGGGCACAGATACGCAGTATTTT,-,-,15,TRBV5-4,TRBJ2-3
CASSPGTFGANVLTF,TGCGCCAGCAGCCCAGGGACATTTGGGGCCAACGTCCTGACTTTC,-,-,15,TRBV5-1,TRBJ2-6
CASSLFFRAGTGDSNQPQHF,TGTGCCAGCAGTTTATTTTTCCGAGCCGGGACAGGGGATAGCAATCAGCCCCAGCATTTT,-,TRBD1,20,TRBV27,TRBJ1-5
CASSESGLAKNIQYF,TGTGCCAGCAGTGAATCGGGGTTAGCCAAAAACATTCAGTACTTC,-,-,15,TRBV25-1,TRBJ2-4
CASSPGQGTEQYF,TGTGCCAGCAGCCCCGGACAGGGTACCGAGCAGTACTTC,few,TRBD1,13,TRBV7-3,TRBJ2-7
CASSTSGTSYNSPLHF,TGTGCCAGCAGTACAAGCGGGACCTCCTATAATTCACCCCTCCACTTT,-,-,16,TRBV28,TRBJ1-6
CASSSGTGNDYEQYF,TGTGCCAGCAGCTCCGGGACAGGTAATGACTACGAGCAGTACTTC,-,TRBD1,15,TRBV5-5,TRBJ2-7
CASSNRDGVYGYTF,TGTGCCAGCAGTAACAGGGATGGGGTCTATGGCTACACCTTC,few,-,14,TRBV2,TRBJ1-2
CASSAGQGTGELFF,TGTGCCAGCAGCGCGGGACAGGGGACCGGGGAGCTGTTTTTT,-,TRBD1,14,TRBV28,TRBJ2-2
CASSIGWGQSEETQYF,TGTGCCAGTAGTATAGGTTGGGGCCAGAGCGAAGAGACCCAGTACTTC,-,-,16,TRBV19,TRBJ2-5
CASHPRDTQEVDGYTF,TGTGCCAGTCACCCACGGGACACCCAAGAAGTGGATGGCTACACCTTC,-,-,16,TRBV19,TRBJ1-2
CASRDRDSGNTIYF,TGTGCCAGCAGAGATCGGGACTCTGGAAACACCATATATTTT,-,-,14,TRBV6-5,TRBJ1-3
CASRGPGLAGEQYF,TGTGCCAGCAGGGGCCCAGGACTAGCGGGAGAGCAGTACTTC,few,TRBD2,14,TRBV28,TRBJ2-7